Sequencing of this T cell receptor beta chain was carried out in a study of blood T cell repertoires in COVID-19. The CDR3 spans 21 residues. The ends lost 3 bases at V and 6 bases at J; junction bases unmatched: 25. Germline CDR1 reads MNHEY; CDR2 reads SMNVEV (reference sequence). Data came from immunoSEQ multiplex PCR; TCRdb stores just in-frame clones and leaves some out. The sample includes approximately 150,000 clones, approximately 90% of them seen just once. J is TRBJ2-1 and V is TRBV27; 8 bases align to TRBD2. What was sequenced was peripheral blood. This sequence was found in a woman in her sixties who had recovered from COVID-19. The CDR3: CASSFSTIASFGGAGSNEQFF. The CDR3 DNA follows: TGTGCCAGCAGTTTTTCAACAATTGCGAGCTTCGGGGGGGCGGGGAGCAATGAGCAGTTCTTC.